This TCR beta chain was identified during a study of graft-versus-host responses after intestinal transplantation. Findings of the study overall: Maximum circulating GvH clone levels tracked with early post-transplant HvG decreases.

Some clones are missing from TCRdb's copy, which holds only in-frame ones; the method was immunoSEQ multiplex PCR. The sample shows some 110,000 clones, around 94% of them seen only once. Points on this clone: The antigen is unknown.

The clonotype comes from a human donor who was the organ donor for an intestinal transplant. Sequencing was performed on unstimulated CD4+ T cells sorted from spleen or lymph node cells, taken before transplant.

The CDR3 protein is CASSYSGHRTVDEQYF. For the CDR3, the DNA is TGTGCCAGCAGTTACTCGGGACATCGGACCGTCGACGAGCAGTACTTC. The chain carries TRBV6-6 and TRBJ2-7; a weak D match, TRBD1 (6 bases). With 0 bases removed from V and 5 bases from J, the gap between germline ends came to 17 bases. The CDR3 contains 16 residues. CDR1 and CDR2 from the germline V gene are MNHNY and SVGAGI (reference sequence).